This T cell receptor (beta chain) was recovered during a study of cytomegalovirus exposure and HLA in healthy donors. Study observations and caveats: The study designated some 180 TCR beta chains cytomegalovirus-associated.

Note on this clone: Its target is not known.

Healthy bone marrow donors formed the donor group. Primers included in the PCR were 60 Vbeta and 13 Jbeta primers. Assay: immunoSEQ multiplex PCR; the TCRdb copy retains only in-frame clones and omits some. The table records roughly 150,000 clones, roughly 80% of them present only once. Looked up from germline, CDR1 is SGHKS and CDR2 is YYEKEE (reference sequence). Trimming took 2 bases from V and 11 from J; bases not matched to a gene: 12. CDR3 size: 15 residues. The origin of this receptor is a man in his forties or fifties in good health and CMV-seropositive. This chain joins TRBV5-5 and TRBJ2-3; 9 bases agree with TRBD2. The sequenced sample consisted of PBMCs. The CDR3 coding sequence is TGTGCCAGCAGCTTTCCAGCGGGAGGCCCCGAGGAGCAGTATTTT. Translating gives CASSFPAGGPEEQYF.